The 9 T cell receptor beta chains reported below all come from one sample, sequenced in a study of blood T cell repertoires in COVID-19. Here immunoSEQ multiplex PCR was the method, and the copy in TCRdb shows in-frame clones only, minus some. The table shows about 140,000 clones, with about 76% occurring only once. The sequencing input was peripheral blood. All receptors come from a man aged 80 or over with acute or convalescent COVID-19.

The count of this clone is one. This sequence joins TRBV7-7 and TRBJ2-1; 11 bases map to TRBD1. The CDR3 consists of 14 residues. The V and J ends lost 4 bases and 9 bases, in that order; junction bases with no gene match: 5. Germline assignment: CDR1 SSHAT and CDR2 FNYEAQ (reference sequence). The CDR3 sequence is CASSSGQGGSEQFF. The CDR3 region has the DNA TGTGCCAGCAGCTCGGGACAGGGGGGAAGTGAGCAGTTCTTC.

The chain recombines TRBV19 with TRBJ2-4; a possible D gene is TRBD2 (6 bases). The V gene lost 3 bases and the J gene lost 6 bases, with 12 bases spanning the gap. Germline-derived CDR1 and CDR2 are LNHDA and SQIVND (reference sequence). The CDR3 has 14 residues. The CDR3 DNA sequence: TGTGCCAGTAGTATCACGGGGGTGGTAAACATTCAGTACTTC. Its translation: CASSITGVVNIQYF.

The chain employs TRBV24-1 and TRBJ1-3, with D perhaps matching TRBD1 (5 bases). Germline V lookup: CDR1 KGHDR, CDR2 SFDVKD. V dropped 3 bases and J dropped 4 bases, with 6 bases sitting between them. The CDR3 is made up of 13 amino acids. In DNA form, the CDR3 reads TGTGCCACCAGTGATAGACAGGGAAACACCATATATTTT. Its translation is CATSDRQGNTIYF.

This chain uses TRBV28 with TRBJ1-1; tentatively, D is TRBD1 (5 bases). CDR3 length: 14 amino acids. Germline CDR1 and CDR2: MDHEN and SYDVKM. V lost 2 bases to trimming and J lost 5 bases, with 12 bases between them. The CDR3 loop reads CASSLGARRTEAFF. CDR3 in DNA: TGTGCCAGCAGTTTAGGGGCCAGGAGAACTGAAGCTTTCTTT.

This clone was seen just once. Other nucleotide sequences in the sample specify the same CDR3. J is TRBJ1-1 and V is TRBV7-9; D possibly corresponds to TRBD1 (6 bases). This CDR3 region has 14 residues. Germline CDR1 reads SEHNR; CDR2 reads FQNEAQ (reference sequence). V was trimmed by 4 bases and J by 5 bases, leaving 14 bases between them. CDR3 region: CASSSGDTYTEAFF. CDR3 bases: TGTGCCAGCAGCTCTGGGGACACCTATACTGAAGCTTTCTTT.

This clone was seen at least ten times. V gene TRBV2 combines with J gene TRBJ2-2; 10 nucleotides align to TRBD2. The V segment lost 6 bases and the J segment 8 bases; nucleotides outside the gene matches: 9. CDR1 and CDR2 from the germline V gene are SNHLY and FYNNEI. This CDR3 is built from 15 residues. The CDR3 loop reads CASSNRLAGTGELFF. In DNA, the CDR3 is TGTGCCAGCAGCAACCGACTAGCGGGTACAGGGGAGCTGTTTTTT.

This clone was found a few times. J is TRBJ2-7 and V is TRBV12-3 or TRBV12-4; D unresolved. V dropped 3 bases and J dropped 5 bases, with 5 bases sitting between them. CDR3 length: 11 amino acids. CDR3 in DNA: TGTGCCAGCAGTTTGGCCGACGAGCAGTACTTC. It is translated as CASSLADEQYF.

This clone was recorded a few times. The V gene is TRBV29-1, the J gene TRBJ2-7; no firm D call. The germline V and J ends were trimmed by 4 bases and 5 bases, with 12 bases remaining between them. CDR3 length: 12 amino acids. CDR1 is SQVTM, CDR2 ANQGSEA, per germline. The CDR3 bases are TGCAGCGTTGCCGCACGGAGAAACGAGCAGTACTTC. Translated, it gives CSVAARRNEQYF.

The chain carries TRBV4-1 and TRBJ1-4; 7 bases are shared with TRBD1. The germline V gene encodes CDR1 MGHRA and CDR2 YSYEKL. The junction had 5 bases not matched to a gene; V was cut back by 2 bases and J by 5 bases. The CDR3 contains 15 residues. In DNA form, the CDR3 reads TGCGCCAGCAGCCAACCCGACAGGGAAAATGAAAAACTGTTTTTT. This encodes CASSQPDRENEKLFF.